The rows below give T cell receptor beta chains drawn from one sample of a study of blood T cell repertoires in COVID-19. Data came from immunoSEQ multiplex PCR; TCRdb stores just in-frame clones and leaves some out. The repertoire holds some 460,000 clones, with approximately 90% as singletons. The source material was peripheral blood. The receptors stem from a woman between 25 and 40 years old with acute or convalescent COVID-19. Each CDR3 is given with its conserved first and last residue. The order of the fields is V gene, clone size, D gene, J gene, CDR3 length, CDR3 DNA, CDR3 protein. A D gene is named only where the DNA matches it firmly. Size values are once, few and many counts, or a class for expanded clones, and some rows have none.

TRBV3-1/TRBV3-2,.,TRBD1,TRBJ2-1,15,TGTGCCACCTCATACCGGGACAGTGGCACCAATGAGCAGTTCTTC,CATSYRDSGTNEQFF
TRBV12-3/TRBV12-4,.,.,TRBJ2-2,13,TGTGCCAGCAGTGTTGTGGGAGCCGGGGAGCTGTTTTTT,CASSVVGAGELFF
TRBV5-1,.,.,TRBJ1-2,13,TGCGCCAGCAGCAACCCCGGGAACTATGGCTACACCTTC,CASSNPGNYGYTF
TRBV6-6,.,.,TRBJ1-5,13,TGTGCCAGCAGTTACGAGGGAAATCAGCCCCAGCATTTT,CASSYEGNQPQHF
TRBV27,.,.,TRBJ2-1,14,TGTGCCAGCAGTTTACGGCGGGACTACAATGAGCAGTTCTTC,CASSLRRDYNEQFF
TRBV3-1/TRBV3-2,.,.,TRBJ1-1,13,TGTGCCAGCAGCCAAGGAGCGAACACTGAAGCTTTCTTT,CASSQGANTEAFF
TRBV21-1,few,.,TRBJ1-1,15,TGTGCCAGCAGCAAAGCACTTGCGTTGAACACTGAAGCTTTCTTT,CASSKALALNTEAFF
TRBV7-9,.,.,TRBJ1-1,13,TGTGCCAGCAGCTTGGGCTGGAACACTGAAGCTTTCTTT,CASSLGWNTEAFF
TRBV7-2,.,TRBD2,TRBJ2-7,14,TGTGCCAGCAGCTTCTCGGGGGGGAGCTACGAGCAGTACTTC,CASSFSGGSYEQYF
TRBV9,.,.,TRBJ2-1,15,TGTGCCAGCAGCGTAGTCGGTGGGGGGGCCAATGAGCAGTTCTTC,CASSVVGGGANEQFF
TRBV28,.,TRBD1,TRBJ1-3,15,TGTGCCAGCAGTCTGACAGGGAACTCTGGAAACACCATATATTTT,CASSLTGNSGNTIYF
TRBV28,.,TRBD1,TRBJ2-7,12,TGTGCCAGCAGCCCCGGGACAGACTCGCAGTACTTC,CASSPGTDSQYF
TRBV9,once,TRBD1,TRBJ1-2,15,TGTGCCAGCAGCGGTAGAGGCGACAGGGAAAACGGCTACACCTTC,CASSGRGDRENGYTF
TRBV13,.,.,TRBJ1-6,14,TGTGCCAGCAGCTTACAGGGTCAGAATTCACCCCTCCACTTT,CASSLQGQNSPLHF
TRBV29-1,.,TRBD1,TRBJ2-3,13,TGCAGCGTAGACAGGGGAAGAGGAGATACGCAGTATTTT,CSVDRGRGDTQYF
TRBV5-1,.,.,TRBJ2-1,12,TGCGCCAGCAGATCGGACAGCGATGAGCAGTTCTTC,CASRSDSDEQFF
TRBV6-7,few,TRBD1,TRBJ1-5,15,TGTGCCAGCAGTATTGACAGGGAGGTCAATCAGCCCCAGCATTTT,CASSIDREVNQPQHF
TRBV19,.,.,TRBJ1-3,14,TGTGCCAGTAGTTTCCAGTTTCGAGGAAACACCATATATTTT,CASSFQFRGNTIYF
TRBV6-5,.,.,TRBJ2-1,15,TGTGCCAGCAGTTACTCGTCTCAGTCTAGAAATGAGCAGTTCTTC,CASSYSSQSRNEQFF
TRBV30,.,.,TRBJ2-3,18,TGTGCCTGGAGTGTACGTCCTAGCGCCTACATGCGCACAGATACGCAGTATTTT,CAWSVRPSAYMRTDTQYF
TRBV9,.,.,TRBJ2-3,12,TGTGCCAGCAGCGCTGTCCCAGATACGCAGTATTTT,CASSAVPDTQYF
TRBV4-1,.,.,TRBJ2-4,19,TGCGCCAGCAGCCAATTCAACAGCCGATCTCCTTGGGCCAAAAACATTCAGTACTTC,CASSQFNSRSPWAKNIQYF
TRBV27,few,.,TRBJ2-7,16,TGTGCCAGCAGTTTAAGTAGAGACCCCGGAGGTGGCGAGCAGTACTTC,CASSLSRDPGGGEQYF
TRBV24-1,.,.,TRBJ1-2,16,TGTGCCACCAGTGACGCGCATCCCCGACACCCGACTGGCTACACCTTC,CATSDAHPRHPTGYTF
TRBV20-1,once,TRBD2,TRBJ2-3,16,TGCAGTGCTAGTGGTCTAGCGGGATATAGCACAGATACGCAGTATTTT,CSASGLAGYSTDTQYF
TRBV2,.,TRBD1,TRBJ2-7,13,TGTGCCAGCTCGGGACAGGGCCACTACGAGCAGTACTTC,CASSGQGHYEQYF
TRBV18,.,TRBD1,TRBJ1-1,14,TGTGCCAGCTCATCATTTCAGGGGGGAACTGAAGCTTTCTTT,CASSSFQGGTEAFF
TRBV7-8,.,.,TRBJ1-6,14,TGTGCCAGCAGCCCGCGCCAGGGAACTTCACCCCTCCACTTT,CASSPRQGTSPLHF
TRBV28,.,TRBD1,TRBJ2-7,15,TGTGCCAGCACGTTCGGGAGACAGGGGACCTACGAGCAGTACTTC,CASTFGRQGTYEQYF
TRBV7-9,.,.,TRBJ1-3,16,TGTGCCAGCAGCTTCTACCAGGGACTTATTGGAAACACCATATATTTT,CASSFYQGLIGNTIYF
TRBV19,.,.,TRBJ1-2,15,TGTGCCAGTAAAGGGGGACAAAAAACAAACTATGGCTACACCTTC,CASKGGQKTNYGYTF
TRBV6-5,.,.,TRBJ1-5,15,TGTGCCAGCAGGGGGAGGGCCGATAGCAATCAGCCCCAGCATTTT,CASRGRADSNQPQHF
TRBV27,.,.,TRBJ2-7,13,TGTGCCAGCAGTCTCAGGGGTCCCTACGAGCAGTACTTC,CASSLRGPYEQYF
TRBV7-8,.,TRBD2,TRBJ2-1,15,TGTGCCAGCAGCAACAATAGGCGGGGGGCAAATGAGCAGTTCTTC,CASSNNRRGANEQFF
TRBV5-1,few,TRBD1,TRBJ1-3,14,TGCGCCAGTGGACAGGGTGGCTCTGGAAACACCATATATTTT,CASGQGGSGNTIYF
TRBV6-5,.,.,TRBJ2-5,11,TGTGCCAGCTTGGCGGTGGGGACCCAGTACTTC,CASLAVGTQYF
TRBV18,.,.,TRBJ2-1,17,TGTGCCAGCTCACCTCAAGGACTAACGGGGGTTCCCAGTGAGCAGTTCTTC,CASSPQGLTGVPSEQFF
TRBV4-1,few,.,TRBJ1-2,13,TGCGCCAGCAGCCAAGGGCGGTCCTATGGCTACACCTTC,CASSQGRSYGYTF
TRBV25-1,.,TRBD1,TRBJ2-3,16,TGTGCCAGCAGTGACTGGGACAGGGGGCGAGAAGATACGCAGTATTTT,CASSDWDRGREDTQYF
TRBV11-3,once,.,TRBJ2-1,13,TGTGCCAGCAGCTTAGGCCGGGGTCGCGAGCAGTTCTTC,CASSLGRGREQFF
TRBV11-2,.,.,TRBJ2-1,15,TGTGCCAGCAGCTTAAAGGACAGCTCCTACAATGAGCAGTTCTTC,CASSLKDSSYNEQFF
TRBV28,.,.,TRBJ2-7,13,TGTGCCAGCAGATCGGACGGGGGCTACGAGCAGTACTTC,CASRSDGGYEQYF